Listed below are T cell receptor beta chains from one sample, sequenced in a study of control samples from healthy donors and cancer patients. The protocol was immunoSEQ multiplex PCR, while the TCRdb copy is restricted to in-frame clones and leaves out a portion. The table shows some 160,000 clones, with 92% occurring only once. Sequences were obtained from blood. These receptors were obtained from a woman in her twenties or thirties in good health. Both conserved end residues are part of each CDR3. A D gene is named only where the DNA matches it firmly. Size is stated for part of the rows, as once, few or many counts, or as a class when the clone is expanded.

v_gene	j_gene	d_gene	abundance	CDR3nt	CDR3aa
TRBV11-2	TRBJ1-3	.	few	TGTGCCAGCAGCTTACTCCAGGGGCAATTAAACACCATATATTTT	CASSLLQGQLNTIYF
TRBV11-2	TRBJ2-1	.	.	TGTGCCAGCAGCTTAGGCCGGAACAATGAGCAGTTCTTC	CASSLGRNNEQFF
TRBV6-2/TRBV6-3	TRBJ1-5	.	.	TGTGCCAGCAGTCCCCAGGGGCATCAGCCCCAGCATTTT	CASSPQGHQPQHF
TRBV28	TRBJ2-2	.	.	TGTGCCAGCAGTTTATCTATGAACACCGGGGAGCTGTTTTTT	CASSLSMNTGELFF
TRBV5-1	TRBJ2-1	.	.	TGCGCCAGCAGCCGAGACACAGACAAGAATGAGCAGTTCTTC	CASSRDTDKNEQFF
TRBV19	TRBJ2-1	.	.	TGTGCCAGTAGTCACGGGGTCTCCTACAATGAGCAGTTCTTC	CASSHGVSYNEQFF
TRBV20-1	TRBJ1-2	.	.	TGCAGTGTTCAGACGATCTATGGCTACACCTTC	CSVQTIYGYTF
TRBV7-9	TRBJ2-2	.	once	TGTGCCAGCAGCCAGGCGGGGAAGGCCACCGGGGAGCTGTTTTTT	CASSQAGKATGELFF
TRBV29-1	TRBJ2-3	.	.	TGCAGCGTTGGTTTTGGGACGGTCGAAGATACGCAGTATTTT	CSVGFGTVEDTQYF
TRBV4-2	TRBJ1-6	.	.	TGTGCCAGCAGCCAAGGCTCACCCCTCCACTTT	CASSQGSPLHF
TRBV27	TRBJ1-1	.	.	TGTGCCAGCAGTTTGTGGCCGAACACTGAAGCTTTCTTT	CASSLWPNTEAFF
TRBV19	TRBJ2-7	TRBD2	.	TGTGCCAGTAGTCTCCGCGGCGGGAGTTACGAGCAGTACTTC	CASSLRGGSYEQYF
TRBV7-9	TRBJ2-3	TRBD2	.	TGTGCCAGCAGCTTAGGGACTAGCCGAATGAGAACAGATACGCAGTATTTT	CASSLGTSRMRTDTQYF
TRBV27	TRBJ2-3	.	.	TGTGCCAGCAGTTTACAGATTAGCACAGATACGCAGTATTTT	CASSLQISTDTQYF
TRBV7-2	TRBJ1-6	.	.	TGTGCCAGCAGCTTAGCCATGAGCTCCTATAATTCACCCCTCCACTTT	CASSLAMSSYNSPLHF
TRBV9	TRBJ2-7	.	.	TGTGCCAGCAGCGTAGCTAGCCAGTTGAAGGGCGAGCAGTACTTC	CASSVASQLKGEQYF
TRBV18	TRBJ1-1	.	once	TGTGCCAGCTCACCATGGACGGGGATGAACACTGAAGCTTTCTTT	CASSPWTGMNTEAFF
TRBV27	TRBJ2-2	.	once	TGTGCCAGCAGACCTGGGACGTTGGACACCGGGGAGCTGTTTTTT	CASRPGTLDTGELFF
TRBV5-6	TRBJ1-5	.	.	TGTGCCAGCAGCGTTGGAGATGGGACGGGGCAATCATTAGCCCAGCATTTT	CASSVGDGTGQSLAQHF
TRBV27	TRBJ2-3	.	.	TGTGCCAGCAGTCCTAAGACTAGTCCCGATACGCAGTATTTT	CASSPKTSPDTQYF
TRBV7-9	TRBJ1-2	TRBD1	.	TGTGCCAGCAGCTTAGCGGGGACAGAGAACTATGGCTACACCTTC	CASSLAGTENYGYTF
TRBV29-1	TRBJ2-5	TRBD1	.	TGCAGCGCGCGGACAGGGAGAGAGACCCAGTACTTC	CSARTGRETQYF
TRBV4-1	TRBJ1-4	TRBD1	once	TGCGCCAGCAGCCGTGCAGGGGGGGCTAATGAAAAACTGTTTTTT	CASSRAGGANEKLFF
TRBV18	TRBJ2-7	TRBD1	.	TGTGCCAGCTCACCAGCGACAGGGCACTACGAGCAGTACTTC	CASSPATGHYEQYF
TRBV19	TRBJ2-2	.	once	TGTGCCAGTAGTCTTGGACCTGAGGGCGGGGAGCTGTTTTTT	CASSLGPEGGELFF
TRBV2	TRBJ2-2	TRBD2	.	TGTGCCAGCAAACCGGGACTAGGGGGCGGGGAGCTGTTTTTT	CASKPGLGGGELFF
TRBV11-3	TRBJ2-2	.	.	TGTGCCAGCAGCTTAAGTTTTCCCACTGGGCTAGATCTGAACACCGGGGAGCTGTTTTTT	CASSLSFPTGLDLNTGELFF
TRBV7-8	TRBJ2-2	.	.	TGTGCCACCTACCGGGACGCGGCGGCATCCGGGGAGCTGTTTTTT	CATYRDAAASGELFF
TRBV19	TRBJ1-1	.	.	TGTGCCAGTAGTCCCCTTGGGGGGAACACTGAAGCTTTCTTT	CASSPLGGNTEAFF
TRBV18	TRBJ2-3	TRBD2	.	TGTGCCAGCTCACCTCGGAGGTTGGGGGGACTAGCGGACACAGATACGCAGTATTTT	CASSPRRLGGLADTDTQYF
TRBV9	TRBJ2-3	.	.	TGTGCCGGCAGCGTAACTCCAGATACGCAGTATTTT	CAGSVTPDTQYF
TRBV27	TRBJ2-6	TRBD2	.	TGTGCCAGCAGTCTATCAGCGGGGCCGAAGGACGTCCTGACTTTC	CASSLSAGPKDVLTF
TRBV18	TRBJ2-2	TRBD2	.	TGTGCCAGCTCACCGGGACTAGAGTCATCGCCTTGGGACACCGGGGAGCTGTTTTTT	CASSPGLESSPWDTGELFF
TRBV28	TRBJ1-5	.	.	TGTGCCAGCAGGCCCCCTGTTGGGGGGAGAGGGAGCAATCAGCCCCAGCATTTT	CASRPPVGGRGSNQPQHF
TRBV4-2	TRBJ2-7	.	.	TGTGCCAGCAGCCAAGCAGGGGAGACGTACGAGCAGTACTTC	CASSQAGETYEQYF
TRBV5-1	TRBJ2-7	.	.	TGCGCCAGCAGCTCCTATTACGAGCAGTACTTC	CASSSYYEQYF
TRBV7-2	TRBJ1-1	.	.	TGTGCCAGCAGCATTGGACAGACCACTGAAGCTTTCTTT	CASSIGQTTEAFF
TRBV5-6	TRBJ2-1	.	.	TGTGCCAGCGCACGAGGGGGGAGCTCCTACAATGAGCAGTTCTTC	CASARGGSSYNEQFF
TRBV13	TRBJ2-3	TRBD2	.	TGTGCCAGCAGCTTCGGGACTAGCGGTTACACAGATACGCAGTATTTT	CASSFGTSGYTDTQYF
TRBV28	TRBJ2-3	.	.	TGTGCCACCCCAGGAAGGACCACAGATACGCAGTATTTT	CATPGRTTDTQYF
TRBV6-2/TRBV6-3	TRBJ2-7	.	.	TGTGCCAGCAGCCACCCCGGGACCGCCTACGAGCAGTACTTC	CASSHPGTAYEQYF
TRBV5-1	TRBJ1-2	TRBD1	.	TGCGCCAGCAGCACCGGGGACAGGGGGTTCTATGGCTACACCTTC	CASSTGDRGFYGYTF
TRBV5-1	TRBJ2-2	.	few	TGCGCCAGTGGGCCCGGGACCACCGGGGAGCTGTTTTTT	CASGPGTTGELFF
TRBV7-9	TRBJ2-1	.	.	TGTGCCAGCAGCCCTGCAAGCTCCTACAATGAGCAGTTCTTC	CASSPASSYNEQFF
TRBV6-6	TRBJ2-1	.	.	TGTGCCAGCAGTTACTTACAACACTACAATGAGCAGTTCTTC	CASSYLQHYNEQFF
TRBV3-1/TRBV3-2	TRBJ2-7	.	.	TGTGCCAGCAGCCAAGATAGGGTCAGCTACGAGCAGTACTTC	CASSQDRVSYEQYF
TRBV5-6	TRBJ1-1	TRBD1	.	TGTGCCAGCAGCTGGGCGACAGGGAGGAACACTGAAGCTTTCTTT	CASSWATGRNTEAFF
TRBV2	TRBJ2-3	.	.	TGTGCCAGCAGCGATGACCACGACGCAGATACGCAGTATTTT	CASSDDHDADTQYF
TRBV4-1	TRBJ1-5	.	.	TGCACCAGCAGCCAGCGCGGGGGCGACTATAGCAATCAGCCCCAGCATTTT	CTSSQRGGDYSNQPQHF
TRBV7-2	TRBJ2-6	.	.	TGTGCCAGCAGCTTAGCAGGGCGAGGGGCTGGGGCCAACGTCCTGACTTTC	CASSLAGRGAGANVLTF
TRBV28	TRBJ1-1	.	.	TGTGCCAGCAGTTTGGGGGCGTACACTGAAGCTTTCTTT	CASSLGAYTEAFF
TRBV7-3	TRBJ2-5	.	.	TGTGCCAGCAGCCCCGGTTTCGGGGCTGGCCAGTACTTC	CASSPGFGAGQYF
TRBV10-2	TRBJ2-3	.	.	TGCGCCAGCAGTGAAATCGAGACTACCTTTCTGTATTTT	CASSEIETTFLYF
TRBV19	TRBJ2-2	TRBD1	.	TGTGCCAGTAGGGGGACAGGGCCCGGGGAGCTGCTTTTT	CASRGTGPGELLF
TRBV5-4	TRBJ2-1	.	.	TGTGCCAGCAGCGGGACCCTAAGGCGTTACAATGAGCAGTTCTTC	CASSGTLRRYNEQFF